These 18 T cell receptor beta chains were sequenced from one sample in a study of CD4 and CD8 cells across lung adenocarcinoma regions. TCRdb redid the calling of the PCR reads with MiXCR, one entry per CDR3 protein. The sample records under 4,000 distinct CDR3 sequences, over 55% being singletons. The material sequenced was CD8+ T cells from the margin of a lung tumor. These receptors were collected from a female donor with lung adenocarcinoma. The CD4 and CD8 labels of this study may be unreliable.

The chain recombines TRBV27 with TRBJ2-1; the match to TRBD2 covers 9 bases. There are 16 residues in the CDR3. V shed 9 bases and J 1 base; nucleotides not matched to a gene: 10. Looked up from germline, CDR1 is MNHEY and CDR2 is SMNVEV (reference sequence). The CDR3 loop is CASHQLAGVSYNEQFF. CDR3 DNA sequence: TGTGCCAGTCATCAATTAGCGGGAGTATCCTACAATGAGCAGTTCTTC.

V is TRBV6-1 and J is TRBJ1-1, with D possibly matching TRBD1 (5 bases). CDR3 length: 14 residues. V was trimmed by 8 bases and J by 2 bases, leaving 15 bases between them. Germline V gives CDR1 MNHNS, CDR2 SASEGT. As DNA, the CDR3 is TGTGCCAGCGCACATTTGGGGACTAACACTGAAGCTTTCTTT. Its translation: CASAHLGTNTEAFF.

This clonotype was seen a few times. V and J are TRBV10-1 and TRBJ2-3; 10 bases agree with TRBD2. Germline loops: CDR1 WNHNN, CDR2 SYGVQD (reference sequence). The CDR3 loop spans 16 amino acids. J gave up 6 bases and V 0 bases, and 6 bases lay outside the gene matches. In DNA, the CDR3 is TGCGCCAGCAGTGAGTCAACAGCGGGAGGGCTGGATACGCAGTATTTT. It specifies CASSESTAGGLDTQYF.

The V and J genes are TRBV7-2 and TRBJ2-3, with 10 bases that match TRBD2. CDR1 and CDR2 (germline): SGHTA, FQGNSA. The ends lost 0 bases at V and 2 bases at J; junction bases unmatched: 8. This CDR3 is 18 amino acids long. CDR3 region: CASSLASASGGPTDTQYF. In DNA form, the CDR3 reads TGTGCCAGCAGCTTAGCGAGTGCTAGCGGGGGCCCCACAGATACGCAGTATTTT.

The rearrangement uses TRBV7-6 and TRBJ1-2; TRBD1 aligns across 7 bases. Per germline, CDR1 SGHVS and CDR2 FNYEAQ. The trim removed 1 base at V and 4 bases at J, leaving 0 bases unmatched. There are 13 residues in the CDR3. The CDR3 coding sequence is TGTGCCAGCAGCTTAGACAGGGGCTATGGCTACACCTTC. Translated: CASSLDRGYGYTF.

Points on this clonotype: The final CDR3 position lacks the conserved phenylalanine or tryptophan, pointing to a likely read error. The chain couples TRBV6-1 to TRBJ2-1, with D perhaps given as TRBD1 or TRBD2 (5 bases each). The ends were cut back, 7 bases at V and 2 bases at J, with 12 bases in the middle. The V gene's germline CDR1 is MNHNS and CDR2 SASEGT. The CDR3 covers 14 residues. Here the CDR3 reads CASMRGATYNEQFL. DNA of the CDR3: TGTGCCAGCATGAGGGGAGCCACCTACAATGAGCAGTTCTTA.

The V call is TRBV7-3, the J call TRBJ2-1; TRBD2 matches at 7 bases. The CDR3 loop spans 13 amino acids. The germline CDR1 and CDR2 sequences are SGHTA and FQGTGA. V trimming: 5 bases; J trimming: 10 bases; junction bases outside the gene matches: 8. In DNA form, the CDR3 reads TGTGCCAGCAGCCCCGCGGGGGTCTGGGAGCAGTTCTTC. Encoded protein: CASSPAGVWEQFF.

This sequence joins TRBV12-3 or TRBV12-4 and TRBJ2-1; either TRBD1 or TRBD2 may supply D (5 bases each). V lost 6 bases and J lost 5, with 17 bases in between. The CDR3 has 15 amino acids. The CDR3 bases are TGTGCCAGCAGCCTACGGGGTGACAGCCACAATGAGCAGTTCTTC. Its translation: CASSLRGDSHNEQFF.

The V call is TRBV7-2, the J call TRBJ2-1; D is undetermined. TRBJ2-7 explains the end of the DNA better; the J call may be wrong. Germline-derived CDR1 and CDR2 are SGHTA and FQGNSA. This CDR3 region has 15 residues. The DNA of the CDR3 is TGTGCCAGCAGCTTAGCATTGGGGATCTCCTACGAGCAGTACTTC. Protein product: CASSLALGISYEQYF.

About this clonotype itself: A read error may account for a junction end that differs from germline. V gene TRBV7-3 combines with J gene TRBJ2-5, with 8 nucleotides matching TRBD2. In germline, CDR1 is SGHTA, CDR2 FQGTGA. The CDR3 sequence is 15 residues long. The CDR3 DNA is TGTGCCAGCAGCCCTCTAGCGGGCTCCTACAATGAGCAGTTATTC. Protein sequence: CASSPLAGSYNEQLF.

Concerning this clonotype itself: In this CDR3 the conserved last residue, phenylalanine or tryptophan, is missing, so a read error is likely. The chain couples TRBV6-1 to TRBJ2-5, with D maybe TRBD2 (6 bases). The DNA end lines up better with TRBJ2-7; the J call may be wrong. CDR3 size: 15 residues. The germline CDR1 and CDR2 sequences are MNHNS and SASEGT. CDR3 sequence: CASSEFDSGTREQYL. As DNA, the CDR3 is TGTGCCAGCAGTGAATTTGATAGCGGAACTCGCGAGCAGTACTTA.

The rearrangement joins TRBV6-1 to TRBJ1-1; D remains unclear. Germline V lookup: CDR1 MNHNS, CDR2 SASEGT. The CDR3 contains 13 residues. Trimming left V 2 bases short and J 1 base short, with 5 bases between. The CDR3 nucleotides read TGTGCCAGCAGTGAACGGGGGAACACTGAAGCTTTCTTT. This sequence encodes CASSERGNTEAFF.

V and J are TRBV5-6 and TRBJ2-2; TRBD1 matches 12 bases. The junction had 4 bases not matched to a gene; V was cut back by 1 base and J by 3 bases. The CDR3 loop spans 17 amino acids. The germline V gene encodes CDR1 SGHDT and CDR2 YYEEEE. The CDR3, as DNA: TGTGCCAGCAGCTTGTACGGGACAGGGGGCTACACCGGGGAGCTGTTTTTT. Its protein is CASSLYGTGGYTGELFF.

The chain employs TRBV6-1 and TRBJ2-5; 8 bases map to TRBD2. Judging by the DNA end, TRBJ2-7 fits better; the J call may be wrong. The CDR3 has 17 residues. Germline CDR1 and CDR2: MNHNS and SASEGT. The CDR3 here is CASSISGTRSSPYEQYF. In nucleotides, the CDR3 is TGTGCCAGCAGTATTTCCGGGACTAGAAGTAGCCCCTACGAGCAGTACTTC.

This clonotype is large. V is TRBV5-1 and J is TRBJ2-1, with 12 nucleotides matching TRBD2. This CDR3 is built from 15 residues. Per germline, CDR1 SGHRS and CDR2 YFSETQ. V shed 4 bases and J 6 bases; nucleotides not matched to a gene: 5. CDR3 residues: CASSTLAGGPNEQFF. The CDR3 DNA follows: TGCGCCAGCAGCACACTAGCGGGAGGACCCAATGAGCAGTTCTTC.

This clonotype is judged medium-sized. The CDR3 sequence is CASSDSGGQGAGGYTF. CDR3 nucleotides: TGCGCCAGCAGTGATTCAGGGGGACAGGGGGCCGGTGGCTACACCTTC. The gene calls are TRBV10-2 and TRBJ1-2, with 12 bases lining up with TRBD1. The CDR3 extends over 16 amino acids. Trimming removed 3 bases from V and 7 bases from J; junction bases left unmatched: 9. Per germline, CDR1 WSHSY and CDR2 SAAADI.

On this clonotype itself: The junction shows a germline mismatch at one end, possibly a read error. The chain joins TRBV6-4 to TRBJ2-5, with D tentatively TRBD1 (6 bases). The CDR3 contains 14 residues. CDR1 is MRHNA, CDR2 SNTAGT, per germline. CDR3 coding DNA: TGTGCGGGCAGTGGGGGCGGTAACCCAGAGACCCAGTATTTC. Its translation: CAGSGGGNPETQYF.

The rearrangement joins TRBV6-5 to TRBJ1-1; no clear D. The CDR3 loop spans 13 amino acids. CDR1 and CDR2 (germline): MNHEY, SVGAGI. Trimming cost V 6 bases and J 3 bases, with 11 bases left between them. The CDR3 loop is CASRIESDTEAFF. The DNA for the CDR3 is TGTGCCAGCAGAATCGAGTCGGACACTGAAGCTTTCTTT.